This TCR beta chain was recovered during a study of blood T cells in healthy people across ages. Study-wide background: Every two T cells gave about one barcoded beta molecule via template switching.

V was cut by 6 bases and J by 5 bases, with 32 bases left in between. The CDR3 length is 18 residues. Germline CDR1 is DFQATT and CDR2 is SNEGSKA (reference sequence). Alongside a J-beta primer mix, a sample-barcoded 5' primer served in a second PCR lasting roughly 6 to 12 cycles. MiXCR, run by TCRdb on the 5' RACE reads, gives a single entry per CDR3 protein. This sample has about 1.6 million distinct CDR3 sequences, with almost 35% found just once. The table lists this clonotype with a few counts. This chain connects TRBV20-1 to TRBJ2-7, with D possibly called TRBD1 or TRBD2 (5 bases each). This receptor was obtained from a woman aged 25 to 39 in good health. The specimen sequenced was blood. CDR3 residues: CSADGSLGAGPSGNEQYF. CDR3 sequence (DNA): TGCAGTGCCGACGGCAGCCTAGGGGCAGGACCTTCGGGGAACGAGCAGTACTTC.